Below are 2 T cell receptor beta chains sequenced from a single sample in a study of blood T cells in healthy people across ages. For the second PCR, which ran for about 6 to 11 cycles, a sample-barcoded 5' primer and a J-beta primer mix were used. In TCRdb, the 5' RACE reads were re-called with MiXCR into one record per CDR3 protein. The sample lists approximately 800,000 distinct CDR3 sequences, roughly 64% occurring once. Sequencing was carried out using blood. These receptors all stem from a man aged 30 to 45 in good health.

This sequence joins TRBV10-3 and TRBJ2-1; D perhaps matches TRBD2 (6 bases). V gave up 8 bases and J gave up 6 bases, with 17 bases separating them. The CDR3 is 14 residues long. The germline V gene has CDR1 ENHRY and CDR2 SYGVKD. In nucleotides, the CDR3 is TGTGCCATCGGAGAACCGGGAGTTCTCAATGAGCAGTTCTTC. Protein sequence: CAIGEPGVLNEQFF.

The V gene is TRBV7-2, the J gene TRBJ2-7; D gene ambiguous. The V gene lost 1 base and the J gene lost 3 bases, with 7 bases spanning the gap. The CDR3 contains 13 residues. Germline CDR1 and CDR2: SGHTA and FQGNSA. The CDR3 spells CASSLVEFYEQYF. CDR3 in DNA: TGTGCCAGCAGCTTAGTAGAATTCTACGAGCAGTACTTC.